Listed below are T cell receptor beta chains from one sample, sequenced in a study of OX40 agonist ivuxolimab in advanced cancers. Clones were read by immunoSEQ multiplex PCR, and TCRdb kept only the in-frame ones, dropping some. The sample holds 60,000 or so clones; around 92% are singletons and the top ten take 13%. Sequencing was performed on CD4+ or CD8+ T cells sorted from blood, taken in a trial of the OX40 agonist ivuxolimab. The source of these receptors is an adult with an advanced solid tumor such as melanoma, head and neck, liver or kidney cancer. Each CDR3 is given with its conserved first and last residue. D genes are given only for firm matches. Clone size is shown for a subset of rows, as once, few, many or a class of expanded clone.

-,TRBJ2-3,TRBV10-2,TRBD2,TGCGCCAGCAGTGACCCCCAGCGGGGGGAGTACACAGATACGCAGTATTTT,CASSDPQRGEYTDTQYF
-,TRBJ2-7,TRBV7-2,-,TGTGCCAGCAGCTTAGTAGCAGACTACGAGCAGTACTTC,CASSLVADYEQYF
once,TRBJ2-1,TRBV5-6,-,TGTGCCAGCAGCTTGGGACTAGGAGTTGCTGAGCAGTTCTTC,CASSLGLGVAEQFF
-,TRBJ1-1,TRBV9,-,TGTGCCAGCAACCAAGACGGACCGAACACTGAAGCTTTCTTT,CASNQDGPNTEAFF
once,TRBJ1-2,TRBV29-1,TRBD1,TGCAGCGTTGAGCCTTTCACAGGGGAAGACTATGGCTACACCTTC,CSVEPFTGEDYGYTF
-,TRBJ2-7,TRBV11-2,-,TGTGCCAGCAGCTTGGGACAAGGATTTTCCTACGAGCAGTACTTC,CASSLGQGFSYEQYF
-,TRBJ2-1,TRBV5-1,-,TGCGCCAGCAGCTTGGATGGGGGGCAGACCTACAATGAGCAGTTCTTC,CASSLDGGQTYNEQFF
-,TRBJ1-1,TRBV5-1,TRBD1,TGCGCCAGCAGCTTCCGGACAGGGACAGGGGGTACTGAAGCTTTCTTT,CASSFRTGTGGTEAFF
-,TRBJ2-7,TRBV4-2,-,TGTGCCAGCAGCCAAGATCCAGGAGCCCCCCTGGAGCAGTACTTC,CASSQDPGAPLEQYF
-,TRBJ2-5,TRBV11-3,-,TGTGCCAGCCGAAGCCTGGGGTTGGAGACCCAGTACTTC,CASRSLGLETQYF
once,TRBJ2-1,TRBV9,TRBD1,TGTGCCAGCAGCGTAGGACAGGGTGAGTTTGATGAGCAGTTCTTC,CASSVGQGEFDEQFF
-,TRBJ2-3,TRBV7-6,TRBD2,TGTGCCAGCAGCTTATCGGGGGGGGCGACAGATACGCAGTATTTT,CASSLSGGATDTQYF
-,TRBJ1-5,TRBV7-2,-,TGTGCCAGCAGCTTAGATGGGGGGCGAGGCAATCAGCCCCAGCATTTT,CASSLDGGRGNQPQHF
-,TRBJ1-1,TRBV5-4,-,TGTGCCAGCTACAGGGCTTTCGAGAGCACTGAAGCTTTCTTT,CASYRAFESTEAFF
few,TRBJ1-2,TRBV2,-,TGTGCCAGCAGGACAGGTGGAGGCTACACCTTC,CASRTGGGYTF
-,TRBJ2-7,TRBV10-3,-,TGTGCCATCAGTGATGCTGGGAACTCCTACGAGCAGTACTTC,CAISDAGNSYEQYF
-,TRBJ2-6,TRBV7-9,-,TGTGCCAGCAGCCCGAGGGGACAAGACTCTGGGGCCAACGTCCTGACTTTC,CASSPRGQDSGANVLTF
-,TRBJ1-4,TRBV10-3,-,TGTGCCATCGGGGAAGGGGGTAATGAAAAACTGTTTTTT,CAIGEGGNEKLFF